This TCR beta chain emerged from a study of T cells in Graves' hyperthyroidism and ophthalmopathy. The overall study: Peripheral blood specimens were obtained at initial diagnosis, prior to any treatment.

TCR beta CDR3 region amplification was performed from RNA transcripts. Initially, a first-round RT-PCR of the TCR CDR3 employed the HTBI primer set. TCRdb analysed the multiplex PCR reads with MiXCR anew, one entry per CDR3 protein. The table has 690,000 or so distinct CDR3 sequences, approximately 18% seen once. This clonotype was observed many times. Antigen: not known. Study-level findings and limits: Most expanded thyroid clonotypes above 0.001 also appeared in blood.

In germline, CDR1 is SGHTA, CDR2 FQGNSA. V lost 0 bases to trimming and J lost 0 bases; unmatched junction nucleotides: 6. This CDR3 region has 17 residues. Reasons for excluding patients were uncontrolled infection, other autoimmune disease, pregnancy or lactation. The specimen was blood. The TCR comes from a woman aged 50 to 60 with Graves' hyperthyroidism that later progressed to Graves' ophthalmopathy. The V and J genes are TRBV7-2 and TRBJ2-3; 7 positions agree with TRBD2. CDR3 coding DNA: TGTGCCAGCAGCTTAGCTCCAGCGGGGACTAGCACAGATACGCAGTATTTT. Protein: CASSLAPAGTSTDTQYF.